This T cell receptor beta chain was obtained from a study of blood T cell repertoires in COVID-19. For the study at large: Sites across the United States, Italy and Spain contributed samples from acute and convalescent COVID-19. Sources were T cells, B-cell-depleted T cells, or PBMCs; the material itself was cDNA or gDNA.

This clone was counted once. Clones were read by immunoSEQ multiplex PCR, and TCRdb kept only the in-frame ones, dropping some. The profile shows under 95,000 clones, roughly 90% of them singletons. V gave up 6 bases and J gave up 5 bases; unmatched junction bases: 5. CDR3 size: 14 residues. Germline assignment: CDR1 LGHDT and CDR2 YNNKEL (reference sequence). The sequence was obtained from a man aged 50 or older with COVID-19, enrolled during active disease. The chain combines TRBV3-1 (or the pseudogene TRBV3-2) with TRBJ2-5; the match to TRBD2 covers 11 bases. Sequencing used peripheral blood. The CDR3 sequence is CASSIAGGPETQYF. The CDR3 bases are TGTGCCAGCAGTATAGCGGGAGGGCCGGAGACCCAGTACTTC.